This T cell receptor beta chain was observed in a study of T-cell reconstitution after alpha-beta-depleted transplantation in children. Ten or more counts support this clonotype. This sample's TCRbeta library carried unique molecular identifier barcodes. One entry per CDR3 protein results from TCRdb running MiXCR on the PCR reads. The data contain 600,000 to 700,000 distinct CDR3 sequences, approximately 15% of them seen just once; the ten biggest clones take up approximately 1%. This specimen was PBMCs from the stem cell graft donor, taken from the stem cell graft. The TCR comes from a human donor who donated a stem cell graft to a child with acute myeloid leukemia.

Written as DNA, the CDR3 is TGCAGTGCTAGCCTCCGGGTCACCGAGCAGTACTTC. It codes for CSASLRVTEQYF. The V call is TRBV20-1, the J call TRBJ2-7, with D unresolved. This CDR3 spans 12 amino acids. Trimming removed 3 bases at V and 6 bases at J, with 12 bases between. CDR1 is DFQATT and CDR2 is SNEGSKA in the germline V gene (reference sequence).